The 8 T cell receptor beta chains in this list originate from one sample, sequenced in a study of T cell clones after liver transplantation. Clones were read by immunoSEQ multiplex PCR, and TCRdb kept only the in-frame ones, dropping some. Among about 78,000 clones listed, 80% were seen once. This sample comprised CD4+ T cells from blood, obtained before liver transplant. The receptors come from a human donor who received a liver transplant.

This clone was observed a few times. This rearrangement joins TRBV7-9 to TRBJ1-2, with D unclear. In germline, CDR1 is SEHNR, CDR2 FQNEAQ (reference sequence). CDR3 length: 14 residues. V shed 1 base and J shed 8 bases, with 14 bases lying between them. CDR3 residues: CASSLVGIGNGYTF. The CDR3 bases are TGTGCCAGCAGCTTAGTGGGGATTGGAAACGGCTACACCTTC.

CDR3 sequence: CASSSQGGQPQHF. In DNA form, the CDR3 reads TGTGCCAGCTCCTCCCAAGGGGGTCAGCCCCAGCATTTT. V and J are TRBV7-6 and TRBJ1-5; tentatively, D is TRBD1 (6 bases). The CDR3 length is 13 residues. V lost 8 bases and J 6 bases, leaving 14 bases between the germline ends. Germline CDR1 and CDR2: SGHVS and FNYEAQ.

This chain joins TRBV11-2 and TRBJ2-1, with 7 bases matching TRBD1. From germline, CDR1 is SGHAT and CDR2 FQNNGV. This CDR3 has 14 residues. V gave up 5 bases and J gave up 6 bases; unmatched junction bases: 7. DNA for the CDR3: TGTGCCAGCAGCACTCGACAGGGTGGCAATGAGCAGTTCTTC. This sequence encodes CASSTRQGGNEQFF.

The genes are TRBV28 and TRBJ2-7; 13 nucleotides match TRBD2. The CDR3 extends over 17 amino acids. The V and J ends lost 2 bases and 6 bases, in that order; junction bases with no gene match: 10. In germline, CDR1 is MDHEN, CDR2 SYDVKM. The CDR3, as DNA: TGTGCCAGCAGTTTAGATAAACTAGCGGGAGGGCCCTTCGAGCAGTACTTC. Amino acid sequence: CASSLDKLAGGPFEQYF.

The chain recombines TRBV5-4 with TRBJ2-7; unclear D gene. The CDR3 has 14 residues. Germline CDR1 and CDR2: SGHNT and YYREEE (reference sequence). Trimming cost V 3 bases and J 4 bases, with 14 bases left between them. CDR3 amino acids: CASSSTGVAYEQYF. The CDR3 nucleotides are TGTGCCAGCAGCTCAACTGGGGTAGCTTACGAGCAGTACTTC.

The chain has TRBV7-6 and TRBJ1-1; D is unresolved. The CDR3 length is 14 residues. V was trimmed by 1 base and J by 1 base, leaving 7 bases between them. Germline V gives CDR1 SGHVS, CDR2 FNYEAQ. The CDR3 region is CASSLEGGNTEAFF. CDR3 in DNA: TGTGCCAGCAGCTTAGAGGGAGGGAACACTGAAGCTTTCTTT.

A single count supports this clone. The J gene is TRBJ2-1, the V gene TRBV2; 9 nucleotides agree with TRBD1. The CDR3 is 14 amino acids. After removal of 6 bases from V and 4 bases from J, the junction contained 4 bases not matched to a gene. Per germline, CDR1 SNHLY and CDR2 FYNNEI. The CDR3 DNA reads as TGTGCCAGCAGCCAACAGGGGGCGTACAATGAGCAGTTCTTC. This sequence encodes CASSQQGAYNEQFF.

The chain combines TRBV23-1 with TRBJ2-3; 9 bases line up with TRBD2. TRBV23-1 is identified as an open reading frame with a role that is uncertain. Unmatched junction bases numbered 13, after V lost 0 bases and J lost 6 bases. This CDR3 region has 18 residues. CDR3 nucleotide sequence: TGCGCCAGCAGTCAATCCCTAGCGGGATTAACTTTATCGGATACGCAGTATTTT. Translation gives CASSQSLAGLTLSDTQYF.